A selection of T cell receptor beta chains follows, all from one sample in a study of T-cell memory formation after mild COVID-19. TCRdb re-called the 5' RACE reads with MiXCR, one entry per CDR3 protein. The sample shows under 400,000 distinct CDR3 sequences, around 27% of them seen only once. The sample comprised PBMCs or a T cell subset sorted from them (not recorded which). The receptor source for this set is an adult woman who had mild COVID-19 (a few samples of this study predate the infection). Cell type and time point are not known. CDR3s include the opening cysteine and the closing phenylalanine or tryptophan. Each record gives: V gene, J gene, D gene, clone size, CDR3 DNA, CDR3 protein. The D gene is left open where the match is weak. Clone size is shown for a subset of rows, as once, few, many or a class of expanded clone.

TRBV18,TRBJ1-1,-,-,TGTGCCAGCTCACCGGAAGGGAACACTGAAGCTTTCTTT,CASSPEGNTEAFF
TRBV4-3,TRBJ2-5,-,-,TGCGCCAGCAGCCAAGGTCCCGGTAGAGAGACCCAGTACTTC,CASSQGPGRETQYF
TRBV11-2,TRBJ2-2,-,few,TGTGCCAGCAGCTTAGGCGGGCAGGTTGGAGCCGGGGAGCTGTCATACGTGCTGTTTTTT,CASSLGGQVGAGELSYVLFF
TRBV29-1,TRBJ2-7,-,-,TGCAGCGTTGAAGATCAGGCCCGGGGCTACGAGCAGTACTTC,CSVEDQARGYEQYF
TRBV7-2,TRBJ2-5,TRBD2,-,TGTGCCAGCAGCGGGACGGGACTAGCGGGAGGAGAGACCCAGTACTTC,CASSGTGLAGGETQYF
TRBV12-3/TRBV12-4,TRBJ2-6,-,-,TGTGCCAGCAGGTACAGGGCTAGCTCTGGGGCCAACGTCCTGACTTTC,CASRYRASSGANVLTF
TRBV19,TRBJ2-1,TRBD1,-,TGTGCCAGTAGTATGTGGACAGGTTACAATGAGCAGTTCTTC,CASSMWTGYNEQFF
TRBV7-6,TRBJ2-1,-,few,TGTGCCAGCAGAGCCGGGACTCCATTGGATGAGCAGTTCTTC,CASRAGTPLDEQFF
TRBV5-1,TRBJ2-7,-,-,TGCGCCAGCAGCTCTCCGATGGTTACGCTCCACGAGCAGTACTTC,CASSSPMVTLHEQYF
TRBV3-1,TRBJ2-5,TRBD2,-,TGTGCCAGCAGCCCATCGGGACTAGCGGGGGTGGTCCAAGAGACCCAGTACTTC,CASSPSGLAGVVQETQYF
TRBV7-9,TRBJ2-3,-,-,TGTGCCAGCAGCTCCCCAAGGGCAGACCAGGGCCCTAGTCGTGGCACAGATACGCAGTATTTT,CASSSPRADQGPSRGTDTQYF
TRBV5-1,TRBJ2-7,-,-,TGCGCCAGCAGCTTGGCAAGCGGCGGGACAGAGTCCTACGAGCAGTACTTC,CASSLASGGTESYEQYF
TRBV7-9,TRBJ2-7,-,-,TGTGCCAGCAGCTTAGCGCAGGTTTACGAGCAGTACTTC,CASSLAQVYEQYF
TRBV5-1,TRBJ2-2,TRBD1,-,TGCGCCAGCAGCCGCACCCATACCGGACAGGCTACGAACACCGGGGAGCTGTTTTTT,CASSRTHTGQATNTGELFF
TRBV6-4,TRBJ1-1,-,few,TGTGCCAGCAGTGCGGGGTCCAACACTGAAGCTTTCTTT,CASSAGSNTEAFF
TRBV18,TRBJ2-1,TRBD2,-,TGTGCCAGCTCACCATCTTACGGGACTAGCGGGGGGGCCGGCTACAATGAGCAGTTCTTC,CASSPSYGTSGGAGYNEQFF
TRBV6-5,TRBJ2-7,TRBD2,medium-sized,TGTGCCAGCAAACTAGCGGGCCCCTACGAGCAGTACTTC,CASKLAGPYEQYF
TRBV4-2,TRBJ2-2,TRBD1,-,TGTGCCAGCAGCCAAGATCGCCACAGGGGAGGGGAGCTGTTTTTT,CASSQDRHRGGELFF
TRBV7-6,TRBJ1-5,-,few,TGTGCCAGCAGCTTCGGCGCCAGGGATAGCAATCAGCCCCAGCATTTT,CASSFGARDSNQPQHF
TRBV7-8,TRBJ2-7,-,-,TGTGCCAGCAGCACCGATCCCAGGGACCCCGCCTACGAGCAGTACTTC,CASSTDPRDPAYEQYF
TRBV19,TRBJ1-1,-,-,TGTGCCAGTAGTATAGCCACCTTGAACACTGAAGCTTTCTTT,CASSIATLNTEAFF
TRBV24-1,TRBJ2-7,TRBD1,few,TGTGCCACCAGTGATACAGGGGAAGGTGCCTACGAGCAGTACTTC,CATSDTGEGAYEQYF
TRBV12-3/TRBV12-4,TRBJ2-2,-,many,TGTGCCAGCAGTTTAAGCCCCGAACTACACACCATCGGTTCCGGGGAGCTGTTTTTT,CASSLSPELHTIGSGELFF
TRBV27,TRBJ1-4,-,-,TGTGCCAGCAGTTTGCTACAGGGTAATGAAAAACTGTTTTTT,CASSLLQGNEKLFF
TRBV4-3,TRBJ2-7,-,few,TGCGCCAGCAGCCAAGATCGGAGGGGGAGCTCCTACGAGCAGTACTTC,CASSQDRRGSSYEQYF
TRBV29-1,TRBJ1-2,-,-,TGCAGCGTTCCGTATAGGGGAAACTATGGCTACACCTTC,CSVPYRGNYGYTF
TRBV6-5,TRBJ1-1,-,-,TGTGCCAGCACTCCTTGGGAGAGTAACACTGAAGCTTTCTTT,CASTPWESNTEAFF
TRBV3-1,TRBJ1-6,-,-,TGTGCCAGCAGCCAAGTGTACGCATCCGCTCGAAGTTCACCCCTCCACTTT,CASSQVYASARSSPLHF
TRBV15,TRBJ2-3,-,few,TGTGCCACCAGCAGGGTAAGGGGAGGTAGCACAGATACGCAGTATTTT,CATSRVRGGSTDTQYF
TRBV7-3,TRBJ2-3,-,-,TGTGCCAGCAGCCCCGGGGCCGGAACAGATACGCGGTATTTT,CASSPGAGTDTRYF
TRBV9,TRBJ2-1,TRBD2,once,TGCGCCAGCAGCGTAGGAGGGACTAGCAACAATGAGCAGTTCTTC,CASSVGGTSNNEQFF
TRBV15,TRBJ1-1,TRBD1,-,TGTGCCACCAGCAAGACAGGGAACATGAACACTGAAGCTTTCTTT,CATSKTGNMNTEAFF
TRBV25-1,TRBJ1-1,-,-,TGTGCCAGCACAGGGACCAACCTCTTAGGAGCTGAAGCTTTCTTT,CASTGTNLLGAEAFF
TRBV15,TRBJ2-7,-,-,TGTGCCACCAGCAGAGATGTAACAGGGTATTGGCAGTACTTC,CATSRDVTGYWQYF
TRBV14,TRBJ2-1,TRBD2,-,TGTGCCAGCAGCCCATCCGGTAGCGGGGAGCAGTTCTTC,CASSPSGSGEQFF
TRBV7-3,TRBJ2-2,-,-,TGTGCCAGCAGCTTAACGGTGACAGCCGGGGAGCTGTTTTTT,CASSLTVTAGELFF
TRBV4-3,TRBJ2-7,-,few,TGCGCCAGCAGCCAAGGATGGCCGGTTGACTACGAGCAGTACTTC,CASSQGWPVDYEQYF
TRBV21-1,TRBJ2-7,-,few,TGTGCCAGCAGCAAAGTCCTAGGGGACTCCTACGAGCAGTACTTC,CASSKVLGDSYEQYF
TRBV7-9,TRBJ2-5,TRBD1,many,TGTGCCAGCAGCTTAGCGACGAAGACCGGGACAGGGAACCTCCGGGAGACCCAGTACTTC,CASSLATKTGTGNLRETQYF
TRBV7-9,TRBJ2-3,TRBD2,few,TGTGCCAGCAGCCCAGTCCTGACTAGCGGGGAGGTTGGCACAGATACGCAGTATTTT,CASSPVLTSGEVGTDTQYF
TRBV27,TRBJ1-2,TRBD1,few,TGTGCCAGCAGTGGATCCGGGACAGGGGCACGAGCTAACTATGGCTACACCTTC,CASSGSGTGARANYGYTF
TRBV7-6,TRBJ2-3,-,-,TGTGCCAGCAGTCCGTCGGGGGGCGGGACCACAGATACGCAGTATTTT,CASSPSGGGTTDTQYF
TRBV9,TRBJ2-7,-,-,TGTGCCAGCGCGTCGGGGGAAGCTTACGAGCAGTACTTC,CASASGEAYEQYF
TRBV5-1,TRBJ2-7,TRBD1,once,TGCGCCAGCAGCTTGGCCGGACAGGCCTACGAGCAGTACTTC,CASSLAGQAYEQYF
TRBV5-6,TRBJ2-5,-,-,TGTGCCAGCAGCTTGGCGGACTACCAAGAGACCCAGTACTTC,CASSLADYQETQYF